This T cell receptor (beta chain) originates from a study of cytomegalovirus exposure and HLA in healthy donors. Some clones are missing from TCRdb's copy, which holds only in-frame ones; the method was immunoSEQ multiplex PCR. The sample gives 200,000 to 250,000 clones, approximately 87% of which show up once; around 5.6% is in the top ten. The V and J ends lost 1 base and 0 bases respectively, with 13 bases between them. Germline V lookup: CDR1 KGHSH, CDR2 LQKENI. The CDR3 is made up of 16 amino acids. The chain recombines TRBV18 with TRBJ2-7; a possible D gene is TRBD1 (5 bases). The sample comprised PBMCs. The TCR was taken from a woman between 18 and 30 years old in good health and CMV-seronegative. Written as DNA, the CDR3 is TGTGCCAGCTCACCACGGGGCAGTGGGTTCTCCTACGAGCAGTACTTC. Translated: CASSPRGSGFSYEQYF.